This T cell receptor (beta chain) was captured in a study of cytomegalovirus exposure and HLA in healthy donors. As for the study in general: Out of about 410 genotyped donors, about 80% belonged to the Caucasian-associated ancestry cluster. Study findings and constraints: After further analysis at a later stage, 16,951 TCR beta sequences were associated with HLA alleles at 0.05 false discovery rate. TCR beta chains numbering 150 to 200 were designated cytomegalovirus-associated. In an earlier analysis, about 87% or about 30%: the productive usage of most TCR beta V segments.

PCR employed 60 Vbeta and 13 Jbeta primers. Here immunoSEQ multiplex PCR was the method, and the copy in TCRdb shows in-frame clones only, minus some. The sample contains about 140,000 clones, 75% to 90% of which appear only once. On this clone itself: What it binds is unknown.

The origin of this receptor is a female donor in good health and CMV-seronegative. The source material was PBMCs.

Here the CDR3 reads CASRLAGGSSDTQYF. CDR3 in DNA: TGTGCCAGCAGACTAGCGGGAGGATCGTCAGATACGCAGTATTTT. The chain joins TRBV6-5 to TRBJ2-3; 12 bases are a match to TRBD2. The CDR3 spans 15 residues. Germline V gene lookup returns CDR1 MNHEY and CDR2 SVGAGI. Germline trimming cut 6 bases from V and 4 bases from J; bases unmatched to any gene: 5.